These 7 T cell receptor beta chains share one sample of origin, sequenced in a study of T cells in placental villitis. The libraries were made with immunoSEQ v4. The repertoire was sequenced with immunoSEQ multiplex PCR; TCRdb's copy has only in-frame clones and lacks some. The sample consists of a few thousand clones, about 81% of them appearing once. Material: placental tissue containing maternal and fetal cells. The receptors here all came from a human patient with infectious villitis; the placental T cells may come from both mother and fetus.

This chain joins TRBV29-1 and TRBJ1-1; 7 positions agree with TRBD1. V shed 5 bases, J shed 5 bases, and the junction held 8 bases outside the gene matches. Germline assignment: CDR1 SQVTM and CDR2 ANQGSEA. CDR3 length: 13 amino acids. The CDR3, as DNA: TGCAGCGTTCAGACAGGGTTGTGGACTGAAGCTTTCTTT. Amino acids: CSVQTGLWTEAFF.

The chain is built from TRBV5-1 and TRBJ2-1, with 10 bases matching TRBD2. Losses at the gene ends were 3 bases for V and 0 bases for J; bases not matched to a gene: 9. The CDR3 is 18 amino acids. Germline loops: CDR1 SGHRS, CDR2 YFSETQ. The CDR3 DNA reads as TGCGCCAGCAGCTATGCCGCCGAGCGGGGGGGCTCCTACAATGAGCAGTTCTTC. Its protein is CASSYAAERGGSYNEQFF.

The chain has TRBV4-1 and TRBJ2-1; 8 bases map to TRBD2. Unmatched junction bases numbered 1, after V lost 1 base and J lost 2 bases. The CDR3 contains 15 residues. Germline V gene data show CDR1 as MGHRA and CDR2 as YSYEKL. The CDR3 coding sequence is TGCGCCAGCAGCCAAGTCGGGGGGGCCTACAATGAGCAGTTCTTC. It yields the protein CASSQVGGAYNEQFF.

The rearrangement links TRBV5-4 to TRBJ1-2; TRBD1 is a possible D gene (6 bases). The CDR3 has 15 amino acids. The germline V and J ends were trimmed by 3 bases and 6 bases, with 18 bases remaining between them. Germline V CDR1 and CDR2: SGHNT, YYREEE (reference sequence). DNA for the CDR3: TGTGCCAGCAGCTGGGGGGCCCTAGGGTCGGATGGCTACACCTTC. Translation gives CASSWGALGSDGYTF.

This clone has more than one count but fewer than ten. The CDR3 DNA is TGTGCCAGCAGCTTGACTACAGATACGCAGTATTTT. Translating it yields CASSLTTDTQYF. The chain has TRBV5-6 and TRBJ2-3; D unresolved. The germline V gene encodes CDR1 SGHDT and CDR2 YYEEEE. This CDR3 is 12 amino acids long. The V and J ends lost 1 base and 3 bases respectively, with 3 bases between them.

The J gene is TRBJ1-1, the V gene TRBV10-3, with 8 bases identical to TRBD1. The V gene's germline CDR1 is ENHRY and CDR2 SYGVKD. With V trimmed by 11 bases and J by 3 bases, 5 bases remained unmatched. The CDR3 contains 12 residues. In DNA form, the CDR3 reads TGTGCCTCCCAGACAGGGGACACTGAAGCTTTCTTT. Protein: CASQTGDTEAFF.

The chain couples TRBV4-2 to TRBJ1-5; D remains ambiguous. V lost 0 bases to trimming and J lost 0 bases, with 12 bases between them. The CDR3 covers 17 residues. CDR1 and CDR2 (germline): LGHNA, YNFKEQ. CDR3 region: CASSQDSRAYSNQPQHF. As DNA, the CDR3 is TGTGCCAGCAGCCAAGATAGTAGGGCTTATAGCAATCAGCCCCAGCATTTT.